The text below deals with one T cell receptor (beta chain). V lost 6 bases and J lost 6, with 18 bases in between. The germline V gene has CDR1 SNHLY and CDR2 FYNNEI. The CDR3 spans 15 residues. This specimen belongs to a study of cytomegalovirus exposure and HLA in healthy donors. Primers for the PCR totalled 60 Vbeta and 13 Jbeta. Sequencing was performed with immunoSEQ multiplex PCR; in TCRdb, only in-frame clones are kept and a portion is missing. Recorded for this sample: 96,000 or so clones. J is TRBJ2-1 and V is TRBV2, with a possible D match to TRBD2 (7 bases). This sequence was found in a girl aged 10 to 17 in good health and CMV-seropositive. Material for sequencing was PBMCs. The CDR3 bases are TGTGCCAGCAGCCCGTGGGGGGGCAGGGTCAATGAGCAGTTCTTC. Translating it yields CASSPWGGRVNEQFF.